These 25 T cell receptor beta chains share one sample of origin, sequenced in a study of cytomegalovirus exposure and HLA in healthy donors. In the PCR, 60 Vbeta and 13 Jbeta primers were used. Using immunoSEQ multiplex PCR, the repertoire was profiled, and TCRdb retains in-frame clones only, with some absent. The repertoire holds 140,000 or so clones, with 65% to 75% as singletons. The sequencing sample was made of PBMCs. These TCRs come from a man aged 55 to 70 in good health and CMV-seronegative.

This chain links TRBV28 with TRBJ2-1, with D possibly being TRBD1 (6 bases). Trimming removed 5 bases from V and 12 bases from J, with 14 bases in between. The CDR3 contains 12 residues. Germline loops: CDR1 MDHEN, CDR2 SYDVKM. The CDR3 DNA is TGTGCCAGCAGTCTTACAGGGTTATCGCAGTTCTTC. Translated: CASSLTGLSQFF.

V usage is TRBV28 and J usage is TRBJ2-7; D possibly corresponds to TRBD2 (6 bases). Germline CDR1 is MDHEN and CDR2 is SYDVKM. V lost 5 bases and J lost 4, with 18 bases in between. This CDR3 has 15 amino acids. The CDR3 DNA follows: TGTGCCAGCAGTCCTACGTGGCGCCGGGAGTACGAGCAGTACTTC. This gives the protein CASSPTWRREYEQYF.

The V call is TRBV29-1, the J call TRBJ2-5, with D tentatively TRBD1 (6 bases). The CDR3 spans 12 residues. The germline CDR1 and CDR2 sequences are SQVTM and ANQGSEA. V lost 4 bases and J 1 base, leaving 7 bases between the germline ends. CDR3: CSVAQGQETQYF. The CDR3 DNA reads TGCAGCGTTGCACAGGGCCAAGAGACCCAGTACTTC.

The chain is built from TRBV4-2 and TRBJ1-1, with 10 bases identical to TRBD1. The germline gives CDR1 LGHNA, CDR2 YNFKEQ. The junction had 9 bases not matched to a gene; V was cut back by 4 bases and J by 1 base. There are 17 residues in the CDR3. The CDR3 loop is CASSPQDRGDQNTEAFF. CDR3 DNA sequence: TGTGCCAGCAGCCCACAGGACAGGGGGGATCAGAACACTGAAGCTTTCTTT.

The chain couples TRBV6-1 to TRBJ2-3; D is uncertain. V was cut by 1 base and J by 1 base, with 3 bases left in between. The CDR3 is made up of 13 amino acids. The germline gives CDR1 MNHNS, CDR2 SASEGT. Written as DNA, the CDR3 is TGTGCCAGCAGTGAAGGAGGCACAGATACGCAGTATTTT. Amino acid sequence: CASSEGGTDTQYF.

This clone appeared a single time. The genes are TRBV5-1 and TRBJ1-4; weak D call: TRBD1 (6 bases). Germline values: CDR1 SGHRS, CDR2 YFSETQ. The CDR3 length is 16 residues. V was cut by 4 bases and J by 0 bases, with 13 bases left in between. The CDR3 nucleotides read TGCGCCAGCAGCGCGGGAGGGGGGGCAACTAATGAAAAACTGTTTTTT. Translated, it gives CASSAGGGATNEKLFF.

This clone occurred once. This chain joins TRBV7-9 and TRBJ2-3; the match to TRBD2 covers 15 bases. Germline assignment: CDR1 SEHNR and CDR2 FQNEAQ (reference sequence). The CDR3 has 17 residues. The V gene end was trimmed by 5 bases and the J gene end by 6 bases; junction bases not matched to a gene: 9. The CDR3 nucleotides read TGTGCCAGCAGCCTCGGGACTAGCGGGAGGTTAAGGGATACGCAGTATTTT. Protein: CASSLGTSGRLRDTQYF.

The chain uses TRBV6-5 and TRBJ2-7; TRBD2 matches 12 bases. The germline V gene has CDR1 MNHEY and CDR2 SVGAGI. The CDR3 runs 14 residues. Trimming at V came to 6 bases and at J to 5 bases, leaving 5 bases not matched to a gene. The CDR3 coding sequence is TGTGCCAGCAGAACTAGCGGGAGGCGAGACGAGCAGTACTTC. This sequence encodes CASRTSGRRDEQYF.

This clone occurred a few times. The chain links TRBV6-1 to TRBJ2-2; 9 nucleotides align to TRBD2. Germline V gene data show CDR1 as MNHNS and CDR2 as SASEGT. The CDR3 loop spans 14 amino acids. The V and J ends lost 5 bases and 4 bases, in that order; junction bases with no gene match: 2. CDR3 DNA sequence: TGTGCCAGCAGTCTGACTAGCGGCACCGGGGAGCTGTTTTTT. Protein product: CASSLTSGTGELFF.

This clone was seen a handful of times. The V call is TRBV30, the J call TRBJ2-7; TRBD1 matches at 8 bases. The V segment lost 6 bases and the J segment 1 base; nucleotides outside the gene matches: 8. This CDR3 has 14 amino acids. Germline V gene sequence: CDR1 GTSNPN, CDR2 SVGIG (reference sequence). This CDR3 reads CACPSRTGSYEQYF. For the CDR3, the DNA is TGTGCCTGTCCCAGCCGGACAGGGTCCTACGAGCAGTACTTC.

The chain combines TRBV19 with TRBJ1-1; 9 bases are shared with TRBD1. The CDR3 has 12 amino acids. The V and J ends lost 6 bases and 8 bases, in that order; junction bases with no gene match: 4. The germline CDR1 and CDR2 sequences are LNHDA and SQIVND (reference sequence). The chain's CDR3 is CASRTGGTEAFF. The CDR3 nucleotides read TGTGCCAGTAGGACAGGGGGTACAGAAGCTTTCTTT.

The V and J genes are TRBV5-1 and TRBJ2-7; maybe TRBD2 (7 bases). Germline V gene data show CDR1 as SGHRS and CDR2 as YFSETQ. V lost 4 bases and J lost 0, with 14 bases in between. This CDR3 comprises 15 residues. The CDR3 protein is CASSSAGATSYEQYF. In DNA, the CDR3 is TGCGCCAGCAGCAGCGCGGGGGCAACCTCCTACGAGCAGTACTTC. Together with reference TRBV5-1 and TRBJ2-7, the CDR3 gives the full variable domain: KAGVTQTPRYLIKTRGQQVTLSCSPISGHRSVSWYQQTPGQGLQFLFEYFSETQRNKGNFPGRFSGRQFSNSRSEMNVSTLELGDSALYLCASSSAGATSYEQYFGPGTRLTVT.

The CDR3 DNA follows: TGTGCCAGTAGCGGATTGGGAGGAGATACGCAGTATTTT. This translates into CASSGLGGDTQYF. The chain carries TRBV19 and TRBJ2-3; the D gene is possibly TRBD2 (6 bases). The CDR3 runs to 13 residues. V was shortened by 6 bases and J by 5 bases, with 12 bases between the two germline ends. The germline V gene has CDR1 LNHDA and CDR2 SQIVND (reference sequence).

The chain has TRBV14 and TRBJ1-6; unclear D gene. The V gene's germline CDR1 is SGHDN and CDR2 FVKESK. The CDR3 runs to 15 residues. With 0 bases removed from V and 10 bases from J, the gap between germline ends came to 13 bases. The CDR3, as DNA: TGTGCCAGCAGCCAAGATCAGAGTGGAGGATCACCCCTCCACTTT. Protein product: CASSQDQSGGSPLHF.

This clone was counted between two and nine times. The chain combines TRBV9 with TRBJ2-6; D is ambiguous. The germline CDR1 and CDR2 sequences are SGDLS and YYNGEE. V was clipped by 4 bases and J by 1 base, with 9 bases between them. This CDR3 has 15 residues. CDR3 DNA: TGTGCCAGCAGCATACAACATTCTGGGGCCAACGTCCTGACTTTC. This translates into CASSIQHSGANVLTF.

This clone was detected once. The chain has TRBV27 and TRBJ1-1; no clear D. Germline CDR1 reads MNHEY; CDR2 reads SMNVEV (reference sequence). The CDR3 consists of 13 residues. V lost 6 bases and J lost 4, with 12 bases in between. The CDR3 nucleotides read TGTGCCAGCAGCCGCCACGGGAGCACTGAAGCTTTCTTT. Translating it yields CASSRHGSTEAFF.

The chain employs TRBV7-9 and TRBJ2-7, with TRBD2 matching 7 bases. The CDR3 runs 14 residues. V trimming: 5 bases; J trimming: 6 bases; junction bases outside the gene matches: 10. CDR1 and CDR2 from the germline V gene are SEHNR and FQNEAQ (reference sequence). CDR3 residues: CASSPLGEGREQYF. The CDR3 DNA reads TGTGCCAGCAGCCCCCTGGGGGAGGGACGCGAGCAGTACTTC.

The V and J genes are TRBV7-3 and TRBJ2-2, with D possibly matching TRBD1 (5 bases). Germline V gives CDR1 SGHTA, CDR2 FQGTGA. The CDR3 has 16 amino acids. The V gene lost 3 bases and the J gene lost 0 bases, with 11 bases spanning the gap. The CDR3 nucleotides read TGTGCCAGCAGCTTCGTAGGGGCGTCGAACACCGGGGAGCTGTTTTTT. Translated, it gives CASSFVGASNTGELFF.

The V gene is TRBV29-1, the J gene TRBJ2-7; 10 bases line up with TRBD1. Germline V CDR1 and CDR2: SQVTM, ANQGSEA. This CDR3 is built from 12 residues. J gave up 7 bases and V 7 bases, and 7 bases lay outside the gene matches. CDR3 coding DNA: TGCAGCGCCCGACAGGGGGCGTCGGAGCAGTACTTC. It is translated as CSARQGASEQYF.

V and J are TRBV7-9 and TRBJ2-5; possibly TRBD1 for D (6 bases). Looked up from germline, CDR1 is SEHNR and CDR2 is FQNEAQ (reference sequence). This CDR3 has 15 residues. Between the trimmed V and J ends, which lost 5 bases and 1 base, there was a span of 14 bases. The CDR3 is CASSLGRGGQETQYF. CDR3 DNA sequence: TGTGCCAGCAGCCTAGGCAGAGGGGGCCAAGAGACCCAGTACTTC.

The chain combines TRBV6-4 with TRBJ2-1; 13 nucleotides agree with TRBD2. V lost 8 bases and J lost 5; bases outside the gene matches: 12. The CDR3 extends over 17 amino acids. Germline V gives CDR1 MRHNA, CDR2 SNTAGT. The CDR3 DNA reads TGTGCCAGCGCTCTGGGAGGACTAGCGGGAGAGAACAATGAGCAGTTCTTC. Protein product: CASALGGLAGENNEQFF.

The chain joins TRBV28 to TRBJ2-1; 7 bases align to TRBD1. V lost 7 bases, J lost 5 bases, and 8 bases stayed unmatched. The germline V gene has CDR1 MDHEN and CDR2 SYDVKM. This CDR3 has 14 amino acids. CDR3: CASTGNRGNNEQFF. DNA of the CDR3: TGTGCCAGCACTGGCAACAGGGGAAACAATGAGCAGTTCTTC.

Only a few counts were recorded for this clone. This chain links TRBV5-1 with TRBJ1-1; 8 bases fit TRBD1. The germline gives CDR1 SGHRS, CDR2 YFSETQ. The CDR3 is made up of 16 amino acids. Unmatched junction bases numbered 10, after V lost 4 bases and J lost 2 bases. DNA of the CDR3: TGCGCCAGCAGCACACAAGGGACAGGAGGAAACACTGAAGCTTTCTTT. Encoded protein: CASSTQGTGGNTEAFF.

V and J are TRBV19 and TRBJ1-5; D remains unclear. CDR3 size: 14 residues. In germline, CDR1 is LNHDA, CDR2 SQIVND (reference sequence). Trimming stripped 3 bases from V and 0 bases from J, with 6 bases between. In nucleotides, the CDR3 is TGTGCCAGTAGTATTCAGGATAGCAATCAGCCCCAGCATTTT. Protein sequence: CASSIQDSNQPQHF.

This chain links TRBV5-1 with TRBJ2-3, with 12 nucleotides matching TRBD2. Germline lookup yields CDR1 SGHRS and CDR2 YFSETQ. V lost 2 bases, J lost 0 bases, and 10 bases stayed unmatched. The CDR3 has 19 amino acids. The CDR3 here is CASSFNGALAGGSTDTQYF. CDR3 DNA: TGCGCCAGCAGCTTTAACGGGGCACTAGCGGGAGGAAGCACAGATACGCAGTATTTT.